This TCR beta chain originates from a study of early T cells in non-severe SARS-CoV-2 infection. Study details: Bulk RNA isolated from unsorted whole blood underwent sequencing; chains were not paired. Study-level results: VDJdb-based annotation leaned toward anti-spike CD8 responses and missed private and CD4 specificities.

V lost 3 bases, J lost 3 bases, and 7 bases lay in between. There are 13 residues in the CDR3. Germline V gene data show CDR1 as SGHTA and CDR2 as FQGNSA. This clonotype was counted at least ten times. What it binds is unknown. Individual cDNA molecules received unique molecular identifiers. TCRdb fed the 5' RACE reads into MiXCR, producing one record per CDR3 protein. The sample lists 50,000 to 60,000 distinct CDR3 sequences; under 10% were seen once. The TCR comes from an adult who was a healthcare worker with PCR-confirmed SARS-CoV-2 infection or an uninfected control (not recorded which). The chain couples TRBV7-2 to TRBJ2-3, with a possible D match to TRBD2 (6 bases). The sample taken for sequencing was whole blood. The CDR3 region is CASSFGGTDTQYF. As DNA, the CDR3 is TGTGCCAGCAGCTTTGGAGGGACAGATACGCAGTATTTT.